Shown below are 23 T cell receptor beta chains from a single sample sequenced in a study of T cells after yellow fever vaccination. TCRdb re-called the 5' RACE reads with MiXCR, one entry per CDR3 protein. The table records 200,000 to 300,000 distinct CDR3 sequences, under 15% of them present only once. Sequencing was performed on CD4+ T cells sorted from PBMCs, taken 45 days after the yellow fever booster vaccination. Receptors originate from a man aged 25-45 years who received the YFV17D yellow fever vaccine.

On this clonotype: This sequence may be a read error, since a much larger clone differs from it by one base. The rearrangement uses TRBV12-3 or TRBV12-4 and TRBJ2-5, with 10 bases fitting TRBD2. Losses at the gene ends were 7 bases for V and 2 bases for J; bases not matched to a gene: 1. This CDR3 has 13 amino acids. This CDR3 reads CASILAGQETQYF. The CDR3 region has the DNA TGTGCCAGCATACTAGCGGGGCAAGAGACCCAGTACTTC.

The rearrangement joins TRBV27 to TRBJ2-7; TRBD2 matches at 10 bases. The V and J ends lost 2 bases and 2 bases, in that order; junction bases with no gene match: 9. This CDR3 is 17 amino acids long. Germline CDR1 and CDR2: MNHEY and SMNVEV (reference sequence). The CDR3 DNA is TGTGCCAGCAGTTTAGGGACTAGCGCCACATTCCCCTACGAGCAGTACTTC. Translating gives CASSLGTSATFPYEQYF.

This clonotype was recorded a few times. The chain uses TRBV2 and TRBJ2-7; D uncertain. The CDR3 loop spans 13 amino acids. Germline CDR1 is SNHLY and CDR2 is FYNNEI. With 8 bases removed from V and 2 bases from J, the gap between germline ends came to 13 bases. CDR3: CASHRVRTYEQYF. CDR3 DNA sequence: TGTGCCAGCCACCGGGTACGGACCTACGAGCAGTACTTC.

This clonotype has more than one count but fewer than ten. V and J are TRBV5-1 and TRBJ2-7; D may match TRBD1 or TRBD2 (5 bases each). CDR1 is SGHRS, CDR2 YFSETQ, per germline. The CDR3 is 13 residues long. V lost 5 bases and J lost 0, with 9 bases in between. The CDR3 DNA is TGCGCCAGCAGTGGGGGAGTCTCCTACGAGCAGTACTTC. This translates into CASSGGVSYEQYF.

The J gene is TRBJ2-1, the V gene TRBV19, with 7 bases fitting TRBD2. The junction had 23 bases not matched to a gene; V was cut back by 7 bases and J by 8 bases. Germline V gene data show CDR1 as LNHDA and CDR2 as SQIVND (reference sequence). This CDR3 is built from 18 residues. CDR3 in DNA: TGTGCCAGTATCGGGCAGTCGGGGGGACTAAGAGCGACCGATGAGCAGTTCTTC. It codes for CASIGQSGGLRATDEQFF.

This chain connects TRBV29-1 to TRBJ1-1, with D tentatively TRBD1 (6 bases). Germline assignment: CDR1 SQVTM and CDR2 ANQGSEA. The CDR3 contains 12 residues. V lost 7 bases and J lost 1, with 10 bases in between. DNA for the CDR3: TGCAGCGGCTCACAGGGGAACACTGAAGCTTTCTTT. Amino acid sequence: CSGSQGNTEAFF.

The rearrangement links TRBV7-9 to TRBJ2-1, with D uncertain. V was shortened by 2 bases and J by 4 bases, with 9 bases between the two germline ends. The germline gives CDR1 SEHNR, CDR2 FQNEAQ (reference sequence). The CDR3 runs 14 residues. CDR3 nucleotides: TGTGCCAGCAGCTTACCTCGGGCGTACAATGAGCAGTTCTTC. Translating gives CASSLPRAYNEQFF.

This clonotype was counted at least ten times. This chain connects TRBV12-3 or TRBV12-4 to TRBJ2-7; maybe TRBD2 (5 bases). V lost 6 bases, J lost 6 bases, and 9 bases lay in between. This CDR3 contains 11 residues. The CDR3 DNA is TGTGCCAGCAGCTACCGGGGCGAGCAGTACTTC. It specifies CASSYRGEQYF.

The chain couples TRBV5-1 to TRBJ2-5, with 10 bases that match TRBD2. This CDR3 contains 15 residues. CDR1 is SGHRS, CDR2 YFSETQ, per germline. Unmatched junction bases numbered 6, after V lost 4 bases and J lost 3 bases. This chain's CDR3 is CASSRAGGSEETQYF. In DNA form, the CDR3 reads TGCGCCAGCAGCCGAGCGGGAGGGTCCGAAGAGACCCAGTACTTC.

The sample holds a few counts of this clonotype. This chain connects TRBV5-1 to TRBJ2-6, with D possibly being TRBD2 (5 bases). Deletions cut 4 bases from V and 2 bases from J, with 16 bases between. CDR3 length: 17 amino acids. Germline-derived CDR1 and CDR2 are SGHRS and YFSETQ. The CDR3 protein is CASSLGPTRTGANVLTF. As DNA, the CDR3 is TGCGCCAGCAGCCTAGGACCAACTAGGACTGGGGCCAACGTCCTGACTTTC.

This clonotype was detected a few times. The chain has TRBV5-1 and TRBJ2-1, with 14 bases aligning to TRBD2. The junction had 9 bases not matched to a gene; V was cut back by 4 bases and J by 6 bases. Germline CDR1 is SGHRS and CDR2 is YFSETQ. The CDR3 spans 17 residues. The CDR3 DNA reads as TGCGCCAGCAGCCCTTGGACTAGCGGGAGGAGGGGCAATGAGCAGTTCTTC. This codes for CASSPWTSGRRGNEQFF.

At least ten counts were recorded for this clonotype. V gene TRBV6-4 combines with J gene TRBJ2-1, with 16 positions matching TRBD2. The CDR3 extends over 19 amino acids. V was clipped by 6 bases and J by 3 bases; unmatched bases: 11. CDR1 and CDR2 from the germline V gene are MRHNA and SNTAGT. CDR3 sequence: CASRAGTSGRASHYNEQFF. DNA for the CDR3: TGTGCCAGCAGAGCCGGGACTAGCGGGAGGGCAAGTCACTACAATGAGCAGTTCTTC.

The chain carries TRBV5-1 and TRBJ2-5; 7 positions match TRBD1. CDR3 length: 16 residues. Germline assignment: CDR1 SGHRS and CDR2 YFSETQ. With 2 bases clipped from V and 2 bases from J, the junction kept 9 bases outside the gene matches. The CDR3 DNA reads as TGCGCCAGCAGCTTCGACCCGGGACAGACGCAAGAGACCCAGTACTTC. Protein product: CASSFDPGQTQETQYF.

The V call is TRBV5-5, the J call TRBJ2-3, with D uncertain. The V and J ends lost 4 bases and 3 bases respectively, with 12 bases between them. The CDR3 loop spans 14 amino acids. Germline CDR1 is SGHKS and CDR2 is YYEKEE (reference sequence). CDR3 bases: TGTGCCAGCAGCCCGGATCCCGGGACAGATACGCAGTATTTT. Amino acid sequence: CASSPDPGTDTQYF.

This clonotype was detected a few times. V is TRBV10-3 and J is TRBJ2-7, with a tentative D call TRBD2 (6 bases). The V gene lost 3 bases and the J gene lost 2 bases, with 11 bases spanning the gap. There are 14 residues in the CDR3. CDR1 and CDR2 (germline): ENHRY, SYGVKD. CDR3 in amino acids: CAISDGTGAYEQYF. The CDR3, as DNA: TGTGCCATCAGTGACGGGACTGGGGCCTACGAGCAGTACTTC.

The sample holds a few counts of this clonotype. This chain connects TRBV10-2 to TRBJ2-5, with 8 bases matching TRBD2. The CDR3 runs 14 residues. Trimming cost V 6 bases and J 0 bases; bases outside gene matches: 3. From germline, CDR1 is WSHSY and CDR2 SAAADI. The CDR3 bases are TGCGCCAGCAGGGTTAGCGGGAACCAAGAGACCCAGTACTTC. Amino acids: CASRVSGNQETQYF.

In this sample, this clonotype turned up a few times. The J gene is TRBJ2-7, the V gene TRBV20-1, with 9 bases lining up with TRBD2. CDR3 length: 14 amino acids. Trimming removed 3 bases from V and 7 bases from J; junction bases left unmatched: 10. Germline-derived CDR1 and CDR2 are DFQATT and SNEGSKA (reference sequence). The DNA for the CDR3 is TGCAGTGCTAGGCATTTAGCGGGAGTGGGTGAGCAGTACTTC. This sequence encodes CSARHLAGVGEQYF.

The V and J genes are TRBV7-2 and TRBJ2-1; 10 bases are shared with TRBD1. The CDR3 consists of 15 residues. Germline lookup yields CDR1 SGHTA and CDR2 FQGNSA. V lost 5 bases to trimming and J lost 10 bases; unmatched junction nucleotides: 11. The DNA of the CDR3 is TGTGCCAGCAGCACGGGACAGGGGCCCCTCGGCGAGCAGTTCTTC. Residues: CASSTGQGPLGEQFF.

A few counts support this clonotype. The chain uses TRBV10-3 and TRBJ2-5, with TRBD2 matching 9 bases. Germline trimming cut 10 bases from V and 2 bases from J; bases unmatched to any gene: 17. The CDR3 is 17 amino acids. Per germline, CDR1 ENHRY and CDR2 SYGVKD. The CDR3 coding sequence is TGTGCCACCCGGAGTAGCGGGAGCAGCTTAGGGCAAGAGACCCAGTACTTC. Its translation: CATRSSGSSLGQETQYF.

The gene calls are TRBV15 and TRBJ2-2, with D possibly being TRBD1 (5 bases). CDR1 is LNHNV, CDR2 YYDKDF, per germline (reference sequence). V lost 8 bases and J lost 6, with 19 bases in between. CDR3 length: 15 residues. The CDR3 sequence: CATAAEEGVAGELFF. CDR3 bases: TGTGCCACCGCCGCTGAGGAAGGGGTGGCCGGGGAGCTGTTTTTT.

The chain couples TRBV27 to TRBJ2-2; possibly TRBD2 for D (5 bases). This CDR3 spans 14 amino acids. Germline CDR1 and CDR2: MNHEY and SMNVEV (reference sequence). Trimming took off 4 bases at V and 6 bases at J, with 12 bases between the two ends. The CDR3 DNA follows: TGTGCCAGCAGTTGGGGAGTAGTGCCCGGGGAGCTGTTTTTT. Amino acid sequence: CASSWGVVPGELFF.

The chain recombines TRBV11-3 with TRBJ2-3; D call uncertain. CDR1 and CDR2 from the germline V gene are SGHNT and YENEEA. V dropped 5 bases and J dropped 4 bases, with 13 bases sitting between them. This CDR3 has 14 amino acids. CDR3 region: CASSPASRPDTQYF. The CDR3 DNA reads TGTGCCAGCAGCCCAGCGAGCAGACCAGATACGCAGTATTTT.

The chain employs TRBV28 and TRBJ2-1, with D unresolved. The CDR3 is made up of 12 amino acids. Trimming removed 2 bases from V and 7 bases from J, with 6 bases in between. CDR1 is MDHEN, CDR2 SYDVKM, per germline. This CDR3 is CASSLVKNEQFF. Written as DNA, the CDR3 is TGTGCCAGCAGTTTAGTTAAGAATGAGCAGTTCTTC.